This T cell receptor beta chain is from a study of CD8 T cells in Susac syndrome. The germline CDR1 and CDR2 sequences are DFQATT and SNEGSKA (reference sequence). V lost 7 bases to trimming and J lost 0 bases, with 15 bases between them. The CDR3 consists of 14 residues. With random hexamers, 0.5 to 1 ug RNA was reverse transcribed. A single record per CDR3 protein comes from TCRdb applying MiXCR to the immunoSEQ multiplex PCR reads. The sample records some 75,000 distinct CDR3 sequences, approximately 94% being singletons. The V and J genes are TRBV20-1 and TRBJ1-1; D remains unclear. This clonotype was sampled from a human donor with Susac syndrome. Sample: CD8+ T cells from PBMCs. This chain's CDR3 is CSVSSARLNTEAFF. CDR3 sequence (DNA): TGCAGTGTCTCGTCAGCACGGTTGAACACTGAAGCTTTCTTT.